This T cell receptor (beta chain) derives from a study of T cell responses to AZD1222 COVID-19 vaccine. Broader study findings: Among the donors, most were white British and more were female, and clonal diversity was possibly underestimated.

The CDR3 is made up of 14 amino acids. Germline loops: CDR1 ENHRY, CDR2 SYGVKD. V trimming: 9 bases; J trimming: 4 bases; junction bases outside the gene matches: 10. Comment on this clone: Its antigen remains unknown.

Sequencing used immunoSEQ multiplex PCR; TCRdb keeps in-frame clones, though not all of them. Of 100,000 to 130,000 clones in the sample, approximately 89% were seen once. This receptor was identified in an adult in good health. The sample consisted of peripheral blood, taken on day 0 of MenACWY control vaccination. The J gene is TRBJ1-1, the V gene TRBV10-3; 8 bases agree with TRBD1. The DNA for the CDR3 is TGTGCCATTAGAGGAGACAGGGGTAGCACTGAAGCTTTCTTT. This gives the protein CAIRGDRGSTEAFF.